This is a list of T cell receptor beta chains from one sample in a study of blood T cell repertoires in COVID-19. Generated by immunoSEQ multiplex PCR, the TCRdb table keeps only in-frame clones and is missing some. The sample holds some 200,000 clones, around four fifths seen once. Sequencing used peripheral blood. The origin of the receptors is a woman aged 60 to 75 who had recovered from COVID-19. The CDR3 runs from the conserved cysteine through the conserved F or W.

>TRBV13|TRBJ1-6
CASRRAGGSSYNSPLHF
>TRBV6-5|TRBJ1-2
CASSYGGTGGVYGYTF
>TRBV18|TRBJ2-7
CASSPAGTGGRYEQYF
>TRBV7-8|TRBJ2-2
CASSLGGTGELFF
>TRBV6-5|TRBJ1-4
CASSRGTGREKLFF
>TRBV6-5|TRBJ1-1
CASSNRGQGTEAFF
>TRBV4-1|TRBJ1-3
CASRREPGNTIYF
>TRBV4-1|TRBJ1-4
CASSQVTGKNEKLFF
>TRBV9|TRBJ2-3
CASSVGWGGTDTQYF
>TRBV19|TRBJ1-3
CASSLEVQRSGNTIYF
>TRBV11-2|TRBJ2-3
CASSLRGGGTQYF
>TRBV7-9|TRBJ1-6
CASSLEGRGPNSPLHF
>TRBV14|TRBJ2-7
CASSQGQLYEQYF
>TRBV7-8|TRBJ1-5
CASSRPLIGLQHSNQPQHF
>TRBV10-3|TRBJ1-1
CAISRQLSEAFF
>TRBV4-3|TRBJ2-7
CASSQDALSRSYEQYF
>TRBV6-6|TRBJ2-1
CASSPSPGLAFF
>TRBV5-5|TRBJ2-7
CASSFFPGISYEQYF
>TRBV2|TRBJ2-7
CASSEGTGIEQYF
>TRBV19|TRBJ1-2
CASTPGGRGVGYTF
>TRBV30|TRBJ1-2
CAWSSYYRVTAYGYTF
>TRBV27|TRBJ2-2
CASSFSGGAFGGELFF
>TRBV3-1/TRBV3-2|TRBJ1-5
CAGEGTGGNQPQHF
>TRBV3-1/TRBV3-2|TRBJ2-1
CASSQQLPGTGNNEQFF
>TRBV6-5|TRBJ1-2
CASAQGGLGYTF
>TRBV13|TRBJ2-5
CASSATGTGQETQYF
>TRBV29-1|TRBJ2-5
CSGRAFQETQYF
>TRBV5-1|TRBJ2-3
CASRSISTDTQYF
>TRBV3-1/TRBV3-2|TRBJ1-2
CASSLGTGGDYGYTF
>TRBV4-1|TRBJ2-7
CASSPTEGVYEQYF
>TRBV6-5|TRBJ1-5
CASSYSGAGGQPQHF
>TRBV19|TRBJ2-1
CASSIVAGAHNEQFF
>TRBV21-1|TRBJ2-3
CASSDRLAGARNTQYF
>TRBV9|TRBJ2-5
CASSVGRTGSDIETQYF
>TRBV7-7|TRBJ2-5
CASSLGASGGPGVETQYF
>TRBV10-3|TRBJ1-2
CATRLEGGYTF
>TRBV7-2|TRBJ2-3
CASSRGLASDTQYF
>TRBV5-6|TRBJ1-6
CASSLDRNNSPLHF
>TRBV7-3|TRBJ1-3
CASSQPGSGNTIYF
>TRBV7-3|TRBJ2-7
CASSPNRAGPYEQYF
>TRBV6-2/TRBV6-3|TRBJ2-3
CASSYTSGSTDTQYF
>TRBV27|TRBJ1-2
CATKQPRGGALGYTF
>TRBV5-1|TRBJ2-7
CASSLVSSGGPYEQYF
>TRBV7-9|TRBJ1-1
CASSMTGNTEAFF
>TRBV7-9|TRBJ1-2
CASSFTGGIYGYTF
>TRBV7-9|TRBJ2-7
CASSLGRGQYF
>TRBV11-2|TRBJ2-7
CASSGGTLGEQYF
>TRBV30|TRBJ1-6
CAWSVQAHSPLHF
>TRBV7-8|TRBJ2-2
CASSSRGTGELFF
>TRBV20-1|TRBJ2-3
CSASPSGGATDTQYF
>TRBV11-2|TRBJ2-7
CASITGVGGSSYEQYF
>TRBV7-8|TRBJ1-1
CASSVGGQRTEAFF
>TRBV7-6|TRBJ2-2
CASSLDLGRENTGELFF